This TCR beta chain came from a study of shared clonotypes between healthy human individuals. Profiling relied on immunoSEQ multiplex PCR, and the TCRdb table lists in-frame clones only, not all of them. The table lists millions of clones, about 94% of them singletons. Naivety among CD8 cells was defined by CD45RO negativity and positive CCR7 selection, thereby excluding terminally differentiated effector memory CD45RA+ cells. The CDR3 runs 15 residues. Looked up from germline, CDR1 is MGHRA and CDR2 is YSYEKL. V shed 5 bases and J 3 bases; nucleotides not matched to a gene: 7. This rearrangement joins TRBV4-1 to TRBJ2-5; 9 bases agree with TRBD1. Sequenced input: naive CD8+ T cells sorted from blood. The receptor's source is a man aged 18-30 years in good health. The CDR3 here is CASSSPGQGEETQYF. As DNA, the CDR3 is TGCGCCAGCAGCTCACCGGGACAGGGAGAAGAGACCCAGTACTTC.